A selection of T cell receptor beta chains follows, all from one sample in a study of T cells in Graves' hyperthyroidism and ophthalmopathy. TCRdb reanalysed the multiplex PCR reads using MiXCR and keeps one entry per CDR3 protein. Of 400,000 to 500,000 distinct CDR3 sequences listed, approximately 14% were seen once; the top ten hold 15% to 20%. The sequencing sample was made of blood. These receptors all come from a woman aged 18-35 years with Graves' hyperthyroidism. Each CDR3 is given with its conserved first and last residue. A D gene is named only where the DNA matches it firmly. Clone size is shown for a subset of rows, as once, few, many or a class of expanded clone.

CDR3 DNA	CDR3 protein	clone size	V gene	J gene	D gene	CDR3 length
TGCAGTGCTAGTGCCGGGACTAGCGGCTCACCTGAGACCCAGTACTTC	CSASAGTSGSPETQYF	-	TRBV20-1	TRBJ2-5	TRBD2	16
TGTGCCTCTAACAGCGGGAGGGCCCCCGATACGCAGTATTTT	CASNSGRAPDTQYF	few	TRBV10-3	TRBJ2-3	TRBD2	14
TGTGCCAGCAGCTTGAGGGCAGCTGCCTACAATGAGCAGTTCTTC	CASSLRAAAYNEQFF	few	TRBV7-9	TRBJ2-1	-	15
TGTGCCTGGAGAGTCCGGCCTAATGAAAAACTGTTTTTT	CAWRVRPNEKLFF	-	TRBV30	TRBJ1-4	-	13
TGCGCCACCTTCCCGGGGAGGAGCAATCAGCCCCAGCATTTT	CATFPGRSNQPQHF	many	TRBV10-2	TRBJ1-5	-	14
TGTGCCAGCAGCTTAGACCGGGACAGGGTTGGCTACACCTTC	CASSLDRDRVGYTF	few	TRBV7-8	TRBJ1-2	TRBD1	14
TGTGCCAGCAGGGGCAGGGTGAACCAGCCCCAGCATTTT	CASRGRVNQPQHF	few	TRBV6-1	TRBJ1-5	-	13
TGTGCCAGTAGTCCCGGGGGTAGCGGTACACAAGAGACCCAGTACTTC	CASSPGGSGTQETQYF	many	TRBV19	TRBJ2-5	-	16
TGCGCCAGCAGCTTTGCGGGACAGTACCAAGAGACCCAGTACTTC	CASSFAGQYQETQYF	few	TRBV5-1	TRBJ2-5	-	15
TGTGCCACCCGACACTTAACGGGTTACCCCCAACAAGGCTACACCTTC	CATRHLTGYPQQGYTF	many	TRBV2	TRBJ1-2	-	16
TGTGCCAGCAGGCAATTAGGGGGGGCTAACAAAAACATTCAGTACTTC	CASRQLGGANKNIQYF	many	TRBV27	TRBJ2-4	-	16
TGTGCCACCAAACCAGGTACCGGGACAGGGGGGCCGAACACTGAAGCTTTCTTT	CATKPGTGTGGPNTEAFF	many	TRBV10-3	TRBJ1-1	TRBD1	18
TGTGCCAGCAGTTTATCTGCTCCGGGACTAGCGGGAGCTGATAATGAGCAGTTCTTC	CASSLSAPGLAGADNEQFF	many	TRBV12-3/TRBV12-4	TRBJ2-1	TRBD2	19
TGTGCCAGCAGTTACATGGTTAATCAGCCCCAGCATTTT	CASSYMVNQPQHF	-	TRBV6-5	TRBJ1-5	-	13
TGCAGTGCTAGAGATCCAAGGGTGAGCTCCTACAATGAGCAGTTCTTC	CSARDPRVSSYNEQFF	many	TRBV20-1	TRBJ2-1	-	16
TGTGCCAGTAGTATGGGAGGGCAACCCTACGAGCAGTACTTC	CASSMGGQPYEQYF	few	TRBV19	TRBJ2-7	TRBD2	14
TGTGCCAGCTCACCCAGACTAGCGGGAGGGCTGGATGAGCAGTTCTTC	CASSPRLAGGLDEQFF	many	TRBV18	TRBJ2-1	TRBD2	16
TGTGCCAGCAGTTTGCCCCAGGGAAATCAGCCCCAGCATTTT	CASSLPQGNQPQHF	-	TRBV12-3/TRBV12-4	TRBJ1-5	-	14
TGTGCCAGCAGCCCCTTAGCGGGGGAGGAGGTCTACACCTTC	CASSPLAGEEVYTF	many	TRBV12-3/TRBV12-4	TRBJ1-2	-	14
TGTGCCAGCTCACCACCGGGGCTAGCGGGGGGCACAGATACGCAGTATTTT	CASSPPGLAGGTDTQYF	-	TRBV18	TRBJ2-3	TRBD2	17
TGTGCCATCAAAGAACTAGCGGGAGCAGATACGCAGTATTTT	CAIKELAGADTQYF	many	TRBV10-3	TRBJ2-3	TRBD2	14
TGCGCCAGCAGCCTCCCGAGCGGGGATACGCAGTATTTT	CASSLPSGDTQYF	-	TRBV4-1	TRBJ2-3	-	13
TGTGCCTGGAGTCTTTTAGGTAGTTACAATGAGCAGTTCTTC	CAWSLLGSYNEQFF	many	TRBV30	TRBJ2-1	-	14
TGTGCCAACTCACTGGGGCAAACATATGGCTACACCTTC	CANSLGQTYGYTF	many	TRBV12-3/TRBV12-4	TRBJ1-2	-	13
TGTGCCAGCAGCCAGGGACAGGGCGTCGAGCAGTACTTC	CASSQGQGVEQYF	-	TRBV11-2	TRBJ2-7	TRBD1	13
TGTGCCAGCAGTGATCCCGGGACAGCCGCCTACGAGCAGTACTTC	CASSDPGTAAYEQYF	few	TRBV25-1	TRBJ2-7	TRBD1	15
TGCAGCGCCATACTAGCGAGCCTCAATGAGCAGTTCTTC	CSAILASLNEQFF	few	TRBV29-1	TRBJ2-1	TRBD2	13
TGTGCCAGTAGTATAGGGGGTATGGGCACTGAAGCTTTCTTT	CASSIGGMGTEAFF	few	TRBV19	TRBJ1-1	-	14
TGTGCCAGCGGGACCCGTTCCCAGCATTTT	CASGTRSQHF	many	TRBV12-3/TRBV12-4	TRBJ1-5	-	10
TGTGCCAGCAGTTCGCCTTCTCGGACTAGCGGGAGGGTGGGTGAGCAGTTCTTC	CASSSPSRTSGRVGEQFF	-	TRBV6-1	TRBJ2-1	TRBD2	18
TGTGCCAGTAGTATAGGGCTAGCGGGGAGCTCCTACGAGCAGTACTTC	CASSIGLAGSSYEQYF	many	TRBV19	TRBJ2-7	TRBD2	16
TGTGCCTGGAGTGTACGGGCTAGCGGGAGAAAATATGTTCGTGAAGAGACCCAGTACTTC	CAWSVRASGRKYVREETQYF	-	TRBV30	TRBJ2-5	TRBD2	20
TGTGCCAGCAGCCGAAGACTGCGGGAAAAACTGTTTTTT	CASSRRLREKLFF	-	TRBV5-6	TRBJ1-4	-	13
TGTGCCAGCAACCTAGGGACGGCCGCTCCTTATGGCTACACCTTC	CASNLGTAAPYGYTF	-	TRBV7-8	TRBJ1-2	-	15
TGCGCCAGCACCCCGGACTGGGACAGCCGTGTTTGGTACTTC	CASTPDWDSRVWYF	few	TRBV5-1	TRBJ2-5	TRBD1	14
TGCAGCGCCCTCAGGAACACCGGGGAGCTGTTTTTT	CSALRNTGELFF	few	TRBV29-1	TRBJ2-2	-	12
TGTGCCAGCAGCCCCCTACAGGGGATGATGAACACTGAAGCTTTCTTT	CASSPLQGMMNTEAFF	few	TRBV7-6	TRBJ1-1	TRBD1	16